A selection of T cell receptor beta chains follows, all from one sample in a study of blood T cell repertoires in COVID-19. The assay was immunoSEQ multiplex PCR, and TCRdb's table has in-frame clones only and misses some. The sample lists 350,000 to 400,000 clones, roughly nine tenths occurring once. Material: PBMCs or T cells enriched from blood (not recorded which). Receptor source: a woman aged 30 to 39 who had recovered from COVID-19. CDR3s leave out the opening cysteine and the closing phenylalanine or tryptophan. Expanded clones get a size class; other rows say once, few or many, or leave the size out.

ASSDFRTGTLH,TRBV6-4,TRBJ1-6,.
ASSLQEDSPLH,TRBV5-1,TRBJ1-6,.
ASSQGPWAYNEQF,TRBV4-2,TRBJ2-1,once
ASSLSVAPSSGANVLT,TRBV5-1,TRBJ2-6,.
ASSEATGASTEAF,TRBV6-1,TRBJ1-1,.
ASSFVTGQEITDTQY,TRBV5-1,TRBJ2-3,.
ASSYLSDSDYGYT,TRBV6-5,TRBJ1-2,.
ASSPRQGIYEQY,TRBV9,TRBJ2-7,.
ASSSQGAYEKLF,TRBV6-5,TRBJ1-4,.
ASSPRLNTEAF,TRBV5-1,TRBJ1-1,.